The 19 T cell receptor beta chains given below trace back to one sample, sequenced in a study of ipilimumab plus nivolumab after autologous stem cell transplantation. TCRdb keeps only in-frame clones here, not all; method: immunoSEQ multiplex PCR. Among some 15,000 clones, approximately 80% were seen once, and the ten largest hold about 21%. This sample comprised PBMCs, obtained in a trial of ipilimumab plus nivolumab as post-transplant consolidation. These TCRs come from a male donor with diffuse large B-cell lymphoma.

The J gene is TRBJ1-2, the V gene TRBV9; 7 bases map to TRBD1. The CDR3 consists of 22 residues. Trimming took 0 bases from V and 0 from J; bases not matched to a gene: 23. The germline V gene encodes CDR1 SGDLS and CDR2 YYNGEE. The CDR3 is CASSVVPTGEGTGGTTNYGYTF. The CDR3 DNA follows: TGTGCCAGCAGCGTAGTGCCAACAGGGGAAGGGACTGGAGGGACGACTAACTATGGCTACACCTTC.

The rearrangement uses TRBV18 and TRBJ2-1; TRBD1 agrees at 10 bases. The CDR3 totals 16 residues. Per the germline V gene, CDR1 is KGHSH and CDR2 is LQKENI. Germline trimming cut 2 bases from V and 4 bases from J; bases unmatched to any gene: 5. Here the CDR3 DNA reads TGTGCCAGCTCACCAAGGACAGGGGGGACGTACAATGAGCAGTTCTTC. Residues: CASSPRTGGTYNEQFF. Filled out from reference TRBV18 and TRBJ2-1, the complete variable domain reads NAGVMQNPRHLVRRRGQEARLRCSPMKGHSHVYWYRQLPEEGLKFMVYLQKENIIDESGMPKERFSAEFPKEGPSILRIQQVVRGDSAAYFCASSPRTGGTYNEQFFGPGTRLTVL.

CDR3 sequence reads: CASSYGGLNEKLFF. CDR3 bases: TGTGCCAGCAGTTACGGGGGTCTTAATGAAAAACTGTTTTTT. The rearrangement joins TRBV6-6 to TRBJ1-4; D is possibly TRBD1 (5 bases). Trimming pared 2 bases from V and 4 bases from J, leaving 8 bases between. CDR1 MNHNY and CDR2 SVGAGI come from the germline V gene (reference sequence). The CDR3 is 14 amino acids.

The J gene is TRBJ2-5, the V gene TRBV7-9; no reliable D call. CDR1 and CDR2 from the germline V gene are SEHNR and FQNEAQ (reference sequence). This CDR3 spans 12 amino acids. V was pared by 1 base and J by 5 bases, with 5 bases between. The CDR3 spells CASSLVTETQYF. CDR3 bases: TGTGCCAGCAGCTTAGTAACGGAGACCCAGTACTTC. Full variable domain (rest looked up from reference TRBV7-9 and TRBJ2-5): DTGVSQNPRHKITKRGQNVTFRCDPISEHNRLYWYRQTLGQGPEFLTYFQNEAQLEKSRLLSDRFSAERPKGSFSTLEIQRTEQGDSAMYLCASSLVTETQYFGPGTRLLVL.

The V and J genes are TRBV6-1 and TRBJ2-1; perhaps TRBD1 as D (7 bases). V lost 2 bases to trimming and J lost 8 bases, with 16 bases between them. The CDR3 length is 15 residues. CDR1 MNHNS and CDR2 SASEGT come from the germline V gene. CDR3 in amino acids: CASSEQGGTSYEQFF. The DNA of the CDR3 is TGTGCCAGCAGTGAACAGGGGGGTACATCGTATGAGCAGTTCTTC.

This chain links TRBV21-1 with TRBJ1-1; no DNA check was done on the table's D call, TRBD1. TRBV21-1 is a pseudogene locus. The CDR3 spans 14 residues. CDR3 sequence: CASSVPGQFDEAFF. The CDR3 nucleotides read TGTGCCAGCAGCGTCCCGGGACAGTTCGATGAAGCTTTCTTT.

Here the CDR3 DNA reads TGTGCCAGCAGCTTAGCGCTGGCGGGGGCGCACAATGAGCAGTTCTTC. Encoded protein: CASSLALAGAHNEQFF. This chain joins TRBV7-9 and TRBJ2-1; D is possibly TRBD2 (7 bases). CDR1 is SEHNR and CDR2 is FQNEAQ in the germline V gene (reference sequence). The CDR3 has 16 amino acids. V lost 0 bases and J lost 5, with 14 bases in between. Complete variable domain (other parts from reference TRBV7-9 and TRBJ2-1): DTGVSQNPRHKITKRGQNVTFRCDPISEHNRLYWYRQTLGQGPEFLTYFQNEAQLEKSRLLSDRFSAERPKGSFSTLEIQRTEQGDSAMYLCASSLALAGAHNEQFFGPGTRLTVL.

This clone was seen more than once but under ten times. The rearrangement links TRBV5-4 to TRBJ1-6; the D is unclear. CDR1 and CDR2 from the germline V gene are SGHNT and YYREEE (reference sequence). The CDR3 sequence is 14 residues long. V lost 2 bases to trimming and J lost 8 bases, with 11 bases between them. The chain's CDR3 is CASSFKGSDSPLHF. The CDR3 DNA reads TGTGCCAGCAGCTTCAAGGGTTCCGATTCACCCCTCCACTTT.

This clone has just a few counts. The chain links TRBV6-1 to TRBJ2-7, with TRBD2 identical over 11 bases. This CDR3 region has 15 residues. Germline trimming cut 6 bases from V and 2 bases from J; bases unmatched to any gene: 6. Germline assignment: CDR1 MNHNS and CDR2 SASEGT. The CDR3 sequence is CASRNLAGGPYEQYF. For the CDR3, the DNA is TGTGCCAGCAGGAATCTAGCGGGGGGCCCCTACGAGCAGTACTTC.

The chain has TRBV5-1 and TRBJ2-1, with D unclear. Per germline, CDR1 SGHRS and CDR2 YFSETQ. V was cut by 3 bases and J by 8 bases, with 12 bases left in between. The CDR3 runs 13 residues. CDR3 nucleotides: TGCGCCAGCAGCTCGTATCCCACCGATGAGCAGTTCTTC. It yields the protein CASSSYPTDEQFF.

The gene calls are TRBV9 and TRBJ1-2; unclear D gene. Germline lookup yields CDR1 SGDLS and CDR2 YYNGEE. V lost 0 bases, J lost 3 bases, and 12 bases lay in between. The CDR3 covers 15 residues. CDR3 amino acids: CASSVAIEGYYGYTF. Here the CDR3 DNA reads TGTGCCAGCAGCGTAGCCATTGAGGGATACTATGGCTACACCTTC.

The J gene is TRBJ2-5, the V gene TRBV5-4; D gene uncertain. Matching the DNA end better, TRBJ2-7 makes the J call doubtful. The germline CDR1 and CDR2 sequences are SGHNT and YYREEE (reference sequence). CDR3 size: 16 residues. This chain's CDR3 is CASSQDRLPAVYEQYF. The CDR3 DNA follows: TGTGCCAGCAGCCAAGATCGATTACCGGCGGTGTACGAGCAGTACTTC.

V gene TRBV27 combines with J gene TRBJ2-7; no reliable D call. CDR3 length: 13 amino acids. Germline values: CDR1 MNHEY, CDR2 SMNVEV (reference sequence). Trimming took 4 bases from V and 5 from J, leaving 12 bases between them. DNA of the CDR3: TGTGCCAGCAGTTCCGAACCCCGGGACGAGCAGTACTTC. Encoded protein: CASSSEPRDEQYF.

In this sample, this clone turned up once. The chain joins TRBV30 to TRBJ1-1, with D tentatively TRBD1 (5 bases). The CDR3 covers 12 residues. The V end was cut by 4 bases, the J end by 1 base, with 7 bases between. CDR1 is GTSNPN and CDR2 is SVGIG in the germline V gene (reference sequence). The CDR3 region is CAWNQGNTEAFF. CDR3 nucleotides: TGTGCCTGGAATCAGGGGAACACTGAAGCTTTCTTT.

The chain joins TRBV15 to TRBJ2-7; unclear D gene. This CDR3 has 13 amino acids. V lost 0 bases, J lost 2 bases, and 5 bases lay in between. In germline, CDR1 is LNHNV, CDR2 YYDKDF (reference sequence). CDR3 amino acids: CATSRDRTYEQYF. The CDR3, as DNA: TGTGCCACCAGCAGAGACAGGACCTACGAGCAGTACTTC.

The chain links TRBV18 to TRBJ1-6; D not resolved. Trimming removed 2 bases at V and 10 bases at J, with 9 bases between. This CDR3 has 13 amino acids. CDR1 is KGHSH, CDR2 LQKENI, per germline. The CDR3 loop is CASSPKERSPLHF. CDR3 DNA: TGTGCCAGCTCACCAAAGGAGAGGTCACCCCTCCACTTT.

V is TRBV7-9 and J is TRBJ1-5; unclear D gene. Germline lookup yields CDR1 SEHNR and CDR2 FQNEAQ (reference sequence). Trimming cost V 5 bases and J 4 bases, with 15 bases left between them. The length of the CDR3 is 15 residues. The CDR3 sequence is CASSKEGLSNQPQHF. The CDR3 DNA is TGTGCCAGCAGCAAAGAGGGCTTATCAAATCAGCCCCAGCATTTT.

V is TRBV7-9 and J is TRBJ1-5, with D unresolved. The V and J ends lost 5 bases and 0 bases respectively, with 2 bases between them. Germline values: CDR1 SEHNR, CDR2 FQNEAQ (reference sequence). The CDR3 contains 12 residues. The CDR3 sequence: CASSLSNQPQHF. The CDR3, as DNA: TGTGCCAGCAGCCTTAGCAATCAGCCCCAGCATTTT. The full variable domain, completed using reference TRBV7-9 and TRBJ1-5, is DTGVSQNPRHKITKRGQNVTFRCDPISEHNRLYWYRQTLGQGPEFLTYFQNEAQLEKSRLLSDRFSAERPKGSFSTLEIQRTEQGDSAMYLCASSLSNQPQHFGDGTRLSIL.

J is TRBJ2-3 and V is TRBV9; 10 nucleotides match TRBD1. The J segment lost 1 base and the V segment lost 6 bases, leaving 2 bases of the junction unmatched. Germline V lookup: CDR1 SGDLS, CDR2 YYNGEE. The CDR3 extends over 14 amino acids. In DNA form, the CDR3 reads TGTGCCAGCACGACAGGGGGCGGCACAGATACGCAGTATTTT. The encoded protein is CASTTGGGTDTQYF.